Here is one T cell receptor (beta chain) with its context. This clonotype was detected many times. The antigen this receptor binds is unknown. No base qualities exist here, and no much larger clone lies one base off it. TCR repertoires of sorted CD4+ and CD8+ blood T cells from severe aplastic anemia patients and healthy subjects were deep-sequenced in the study. Ficoll-Paque density gradient centrifugation was used to isolate peripheral blood mononuclear cells. Before DNA was extracted, CD4+ and CD8+ T cells were sorted using either FACS or magnetic beads. Genomic DNA served as template for TCR beta VDJ combination and CDR3 sequence profiling. An Illumina HiSeq 2000 was used for TCR repertoire sequencing. The study's processing was this. TRBV/TRBJ rearrangement plots, CDR3 size and DJ length profiles, and Simpson's diversity index were used to assess repertoires. Whichever DNA sequence was most abundant in the deep sequencing data was defined as the immunodominant clone. CDR3 amino acid sequences were screened for sharing across subjects and were compared with published repertoires and the VDJdb database. TCRdb passed the public sequencing reads through fastp at Q25 and MiXCR, retaining productive beta sequences. CDR3 protein sequences are deduplicated, and each keeps its most common genes and DNA. The V and J calls shown here were made by TCRdb, not taken from the authors' results. The sample records about 220,000 distinct CDR3 sequences, roughly 35% of which are singletons. The top ten hold around 1.1% of the sample.

V and J lose 0 bases and 7 bases, and a span of 10 bases separates them. Via the germline V gene, CDR1 is SGDLS and CDR2 YYNGEE. The CDR3 contains 13 residues, cysteine and phenylalanine counted. The DNA shown is the 39-base CDR3, in frame from base 1. The data originate from a study of CD8+CD57+ T cells in acquired aplastic anemia (dated by TCRdb to the late 2010s). Regarding the research as a whole: On average, sorted CD4+ and CD8+ cells yielded around 3.5 ug of extracted DNA, with a range of about 0.19 to 30 ug. Healthy donor samples averaged about 9.8 million reads for CD4+ and roughly 11 million for CD8+ cells.

Study-wide conclusions, independent of this receptor: Approximately 31 CD8+ CDR3 sequences were found in both patients and controls but appeared to be highly expressed in patients and within the immunodominant clones of the patients. CD8+ Simpson's diversity did not differ significantly between patients and healthy controls (P=0.060).

The sequence is built from TRBV9 and TRBJ1-1; no D gene is confidently identified. The origin of this receptor is a human donor in good health, serving as a control. Input material: sorted CD4+, CD8+, or CD8+CD57+ T cells (not recorded which) from PBMCs. The nucleotide sequence is TGTGCCAGCAGCGTAGAAGGCGTAGGTGAAGCTTTCTTT. It codes for CASSVEGVGEAFF. With the portions outside the CDR3 filled from the reference TRBV9 and TRBJ1-1 genes, the complete variable region becomes DSGVTQTPKHLITATGQRVTLRCSPRSGDLSVYWYQQSLDQGLQFLIQYYNGEERAKGNILERFSAQQFPDLHSELNLSSLELGDSALYFCASSVEGVGEAFFGQGTRLTVV.